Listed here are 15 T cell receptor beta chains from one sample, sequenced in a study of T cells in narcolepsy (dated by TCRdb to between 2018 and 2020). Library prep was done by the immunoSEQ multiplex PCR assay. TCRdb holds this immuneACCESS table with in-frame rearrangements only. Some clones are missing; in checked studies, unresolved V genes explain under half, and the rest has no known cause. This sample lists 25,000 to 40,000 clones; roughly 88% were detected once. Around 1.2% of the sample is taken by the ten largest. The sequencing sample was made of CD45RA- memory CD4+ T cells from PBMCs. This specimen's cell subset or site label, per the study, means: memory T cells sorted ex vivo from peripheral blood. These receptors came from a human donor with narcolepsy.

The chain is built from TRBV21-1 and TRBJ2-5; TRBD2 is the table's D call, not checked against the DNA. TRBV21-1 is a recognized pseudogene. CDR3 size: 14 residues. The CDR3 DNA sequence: TGTGCCAGCAGCAAGATACTCCATCAAGAGACCCAGTACTTC. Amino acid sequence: CASSKILHQETQYF.

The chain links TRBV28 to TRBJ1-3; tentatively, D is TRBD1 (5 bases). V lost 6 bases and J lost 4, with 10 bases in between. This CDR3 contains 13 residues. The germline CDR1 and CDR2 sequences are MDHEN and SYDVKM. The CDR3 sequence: CASSRGDGNTIYF. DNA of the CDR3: TGTGCCAGCAGCCGAGGGGACGGAAACACCATATATTTT. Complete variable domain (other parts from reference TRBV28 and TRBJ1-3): DVKVTQSSRYLVKRTGEKVFLECVQDMDHENMFWYRQDPGLGLRLIYFSYDVKMKEKGDIPEGYSVSREKKERFSLILESASTNQTSMYLCASSRGDGNTIYFGEGSWLTVV.

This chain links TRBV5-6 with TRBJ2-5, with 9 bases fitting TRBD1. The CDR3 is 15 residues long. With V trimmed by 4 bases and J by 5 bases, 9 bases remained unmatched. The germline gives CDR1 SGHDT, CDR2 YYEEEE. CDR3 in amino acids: CASSQWTGVGETQYF. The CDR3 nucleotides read TGTGCCAGCAGCCAATGGACAGGGGTCGGGGAGACCCAGTACTTC. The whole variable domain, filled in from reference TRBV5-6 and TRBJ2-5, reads DAGVTQSPTHLIKTRGQQVTLRCSPKSGHDTVSWYQQALGQGPQFIFQYYEEEERQRGNFPDRFSGHQFPNYSSELNVNALLLGDSALYLCASSQWTGVGETQYFGPGTRLLVL.

The CDR3 nucleotides read TGTGCCAGCAGCTTAGCGCGACGGGGCACTGAAGCTTTCTTT. It specifies CASSLARRGTEAFF. The chain combines TRBV7-2 with TRBJ1-1; D unclear. The CDR3 runs to 14 residues. Trimming stripped 0 bases from V and 4 bases from J, with 9 bases between. Germline values: CDR1 SGHTA, CDR2 FQGNSA. Variable domain in full (rest from reference TRBV7-2 and TRBJ1-1): GAGVSQSPSNKVTEKGKDVELRCDPISGHTALYWYRQSLGQGLEFLIYFQGNSAPDKSGLPSDRFSAERTGGSVSTLTIQRTQQEDSAVYLCASSLARRGTEAFFGQGTRLTVV.

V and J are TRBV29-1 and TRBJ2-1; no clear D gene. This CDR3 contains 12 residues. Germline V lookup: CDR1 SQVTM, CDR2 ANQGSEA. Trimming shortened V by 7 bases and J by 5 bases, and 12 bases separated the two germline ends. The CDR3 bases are TGCAGCGCCCGTAGCTGGAACAATGAGCAGTTCTTC. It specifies CSARSWNNEQFF.

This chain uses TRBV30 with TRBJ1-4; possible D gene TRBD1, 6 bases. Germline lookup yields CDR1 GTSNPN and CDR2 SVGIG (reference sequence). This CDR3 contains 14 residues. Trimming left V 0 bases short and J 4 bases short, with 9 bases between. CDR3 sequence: CAWSVSRGNEKLFF. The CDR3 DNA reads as TGTGCCTGGAGTGTATCCAGGGGTAATGAAAAACTGTTTTTT.

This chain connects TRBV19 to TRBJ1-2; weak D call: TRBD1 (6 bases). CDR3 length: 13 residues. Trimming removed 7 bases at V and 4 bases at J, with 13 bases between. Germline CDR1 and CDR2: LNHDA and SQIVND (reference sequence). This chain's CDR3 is CASNTGTPYGYTF. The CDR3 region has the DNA TGTGCCAGTAATACCGGGACACCCTATGGCTACACCTTC.

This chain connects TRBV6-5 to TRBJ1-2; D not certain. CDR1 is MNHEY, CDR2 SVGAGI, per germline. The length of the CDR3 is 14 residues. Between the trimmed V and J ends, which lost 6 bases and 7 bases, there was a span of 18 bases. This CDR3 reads CASSRRDSGSGYTF. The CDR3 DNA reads TGTGCCAGCAGCCGCCGCGACTCGGGTTCTGGCTACACCTTC.

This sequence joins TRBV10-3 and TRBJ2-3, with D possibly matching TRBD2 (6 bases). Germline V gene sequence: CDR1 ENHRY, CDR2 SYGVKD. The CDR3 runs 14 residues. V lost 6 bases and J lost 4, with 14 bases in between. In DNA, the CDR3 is TGTGCCATCAGACCCGGGAGTGGGGCAGATACGCAGTATTTT. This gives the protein CAIRPGSGADTQYF.

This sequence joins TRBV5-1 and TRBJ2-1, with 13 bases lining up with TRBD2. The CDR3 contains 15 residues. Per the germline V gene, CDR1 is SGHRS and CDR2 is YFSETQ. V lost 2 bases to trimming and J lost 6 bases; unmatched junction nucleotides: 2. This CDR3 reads CASSLLAGGPNEQFF. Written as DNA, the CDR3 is TGCGCCAGCAGCTTACTAGCGGGGGGGCCCAATGAGCAGTTCTTC.

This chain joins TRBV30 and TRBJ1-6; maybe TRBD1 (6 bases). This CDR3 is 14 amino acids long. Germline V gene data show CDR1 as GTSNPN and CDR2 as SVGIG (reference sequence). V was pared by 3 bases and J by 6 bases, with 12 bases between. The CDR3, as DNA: TGTGCCTGGAGCCGGGGGGGCCCTAATTCACCCCTCCACTTT. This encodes CAWSRGGPNSPLHF. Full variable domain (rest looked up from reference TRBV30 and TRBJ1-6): SQTIHQWPATLVQPVGSPLSLECTVEGTSNPNLYWYRQAAGRGLQLLFYSVGIGQISSEVPQNLSASRPQDRQFILSSKKLLLSDSGFYLCAWSRGGPNSPLHFGNGTRLTVT.

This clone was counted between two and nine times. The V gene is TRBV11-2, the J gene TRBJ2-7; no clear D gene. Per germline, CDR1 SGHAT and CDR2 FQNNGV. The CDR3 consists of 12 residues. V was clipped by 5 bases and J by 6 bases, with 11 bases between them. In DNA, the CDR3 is TGTGCCAGCAGCCTCCCCTTCCTCGAGCAGTACTTC. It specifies CASSLPFLEQYF.

The CDR3 protein is CASSGRGPPNYEQYF. CDR3 bases: TGTGCCAGCAGCGGCAGGGGGCCGCCCAACTACGAGCAGTACTTC. This chain links TRBV11-2 with TRBJ2-7, with TRBD1 matching over 8 bases. Looked up from germline, CDR1 is SGHAT and CDR2 is FQNNGV. J was trimmed by 3 bases and V by 5 bases; bases with no gene match: 9. The CDR3 length is 15 residues.

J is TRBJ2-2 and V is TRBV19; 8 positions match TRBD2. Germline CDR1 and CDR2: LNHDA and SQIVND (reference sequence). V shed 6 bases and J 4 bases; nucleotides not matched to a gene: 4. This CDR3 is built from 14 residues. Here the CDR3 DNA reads TGTGCCAGTAGGACTAGCGCGCTCACCGGGGAGCTGTTTTTT. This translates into CASRTSALTGELFF.

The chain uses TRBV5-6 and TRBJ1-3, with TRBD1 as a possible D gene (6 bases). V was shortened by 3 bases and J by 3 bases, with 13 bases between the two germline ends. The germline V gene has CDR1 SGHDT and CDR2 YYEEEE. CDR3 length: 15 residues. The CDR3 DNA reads TGTGCCAGCAGCTCCCTAACAGGGAGTGGAAACACCATATATTTT. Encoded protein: CASSSLTGSGNTIYF.